This T cell receptor beta chain was profiled in a study of blood T cell repertoires in COVID-19. The table came from immunoSEQ multiplex PCR; TCRdb's copy has only in-frame clones and leaves some out. The data contain about 350,000 clones, roughly 86% of them singletons. The V gene end was trimmed by 8 bases and the J gene end by 0 bases; junction bases not matched to a gene: 2. CDR3 length equals 13 residues. Germline CDR1 and CDR2: MNHEY and SVGAGI. The receptor's source is a woman aged 25 to 39 who had been exposed to COVID-19. Sequenced input: PBMCs or T cells enriched from blood (not recorded which). The chain recombines TRBV6-5 with TRBJ2-3, with 7 bases that match TRBD2. As DNA, the CDR3 is TGTGCCAGCCGGGAGGAAAGCACAGATACGCAGTATTTT. Its translation: CASREESTDTQYF.